The 27 T cell receptor beta chains listed next were all sequenced from one sample in a study of OX40 agonist ivuxolimab in advanced cancers. This table comes from immunoSEQ multiplex PCR, and its TCRdb copy is limited to in-frame clones, with some not included. The data contain around 71,000 clones, roughly 86% of them seen just once; the ten biggest clones take up 0.85% to 1.4%. The source was CD4+ or CD8+ T cells sorted from blood, collected in a trial of the OX40 agonist ivuxolimab. These receptor sequences come from an adult with an advanced solid tumor such as melanoma, head and neck, liver or kidney cancer.

The chain combines TRBV4-3 with TRBJ2-1; D remains unclear. This CDR3 has 13 amino acids. V was clipped by 1 base and J by 9 bases, with 10 bases between them. Germline V lookup: CDR1 LGHNA, CDR2 YSLEER. This CDR3 is CASSQGIWFEQFF. The CDR3 DNA follows: TGCGCCAGCAGCCAAGGGATATGGTTTGAGCAGTTCTTC.

In its sample, this clone was seen once. The V and J genes are TRBV19 and TRBJ2-3; D may be TRBD2 (5 bases). V lost 1 base, J lost 2 bases, and 10 bases lay in between. This CDR3 contains 15 residues. Germline V gene data show CDR1 as LNHDA and CDR2 as SQIVND (reference sequence). CDR3 region: CASSIVQTTTDTQYF. The CDR3, as DNA: TGTGCCAGTAGTATAGTTCAGACTACCACAGATACGCAGTATTTT.

This clone occurred once. This chain links TRBV30 with TRBJ1-6; D might be TRBD1 (5 bases). In germline, CDR1 is GTSNPN, CDR2 SVGIG (reference sequence). The CDR3 is 17 amino acids. V dropped 6 bases and J dropped 0 bases, with 18 bases sitting between them. The CDR3 is CACSRGTLSSYNSPLHF. In DNA, the CDR3 is TGTGCCTGCTCGCGAGGGACCCTCAGCTCCTATAATTCACCCCTCCACTTT.

The V and J genes are TRBV27 and TRBJ2-5; D is perhaps TRBD2 (6 bases). The CDR3 runs 16 residues. Germline values: CDR1 MNHEY, CDR2 SMNVEV (reference sequence). V was clipped by 1 base and J by 4 bases, with 16 bases between them. The CDR3 protein is CASSLWGTGLPETQYF. The DNA for the CDR3 is TGTGCCAGCAGTTTATGGGGGACTGGCCTCCCAGAGACCCAGTACTTC.

This clone was seen only once. This sequence joins TRBV7-2 and TRBJ1-3; D possibly corresponds to TRBD1 (5 bases). The CDR3 is made up of 14 amino acids. Germline values: CDR1 SGHTA, CDR2 FQGNSA. The V end was cut by 5 bases, the J end by 4 bases, with 12 bases between. The CDR3 is CASSRGTAGNTIYF. In nucleotides, the CDR3 is TGTGCCAGCAGCCGTGGGACCGCCGGAAACACCATATATTTT.

The rearrangement joins TRBV7-2 to TRBJ2-1; D might be TRBD2 (5 bases). The germline V gene has CDR1 SGHTA and CDR2 FQGNSA. This CDR3 comprises 14 residues. The V gene lost 5 bases and the J gene lost 9 bases, with 17 bases spanning the gap. Here the CDR3 reads CASSPGFSNGEQFF. CDR3 nucleotides: TGTGCCAGCAGCCCGGGATTCTCCAACGGTGAGCAGTTCTTC. Drawing the rest from reference TRBV7-2 and TRBJ2-1, the complete variable domain is GAGVSQSPSNKVTEKGKDVELRCDPISGHTALYWYRQSLGQGLEFLIYFQGNSAPDKSGLPSDRFSAERTGGSVSTLTIQRTQQEDSAVYLCASSPGFSNGEQFFGPGTRLTVL.

J is TRBJ2-7 and V is TRBV6-6; D is perhaps TRBD1 or TRBD2 (5 bases each). This CDR3 is built from 13 residues. Between the trimmed V and J ends, which lost 7 bases and 3 bases, there was a span of 13 bases. Germline-derived CDR1 and CDR2 are MNHNY and SVGAGI (reference sequence). The CDR3 loop reads CASTTGTHYEQYF. CDR3 bases: TGTGCCAGCACAACCGGGACCCACTACGAGCAGTACTTC.

The chain recombines TRBV14 with TRBJ1-5; no reliable D call. The length of the CDR3 is 13 residues. Germline assignment: CDR1 SGHDN and CDR2 FVKESK. Trimming removed 0 bases from V and 9 bases from J, with 9 bases in between. The CDR3 coding sequence is TGTGCCAGCAGCCAAGACTCATACCGGCCCCAGCATTTT. Encoded protein: CASSQDSYRPQHF.

This CDR3 reads CASSKPGQGRNEQFF. The CDR3 nucleotides read TGTGCCAGCAGTAAACCGGGACAGGGGAGGAATGAGCAGTTCTTC. The chain employs TRBV6-5 and TRBJ2-1; TRBD1 agrees at 10 bases. Germline lookup yields CDR1 MNHEY and CDR2 SVGAGI. V shed 5 bases and J 7 bases; nucleotides not matched to a gene: 8. This CDR3 is built from 15 residues.

The V call is TRBV30, the J call TRBJ2-1; 9 bases align to TRBD1. This CDR3 is 16 amino acids long. Germline loops: CDR1 GTSNPN, CDR2 SVGIG (reference sequence). V was clipped by 2 bases and J by 2 bases; unmatched bases: 7. The CDR3 region has the DNA TGTGCCTGGAGTCCCCCCTGGACAGGGGCCTACAATGAGCAGTTCTTC. This sequence encodes CAWSPPWTGAYNEQFF. Based on the CDR3 plus reference TRBV30 and TRBJ2-1, the full variable domain is SQTIHQWPATLVQPVGSPLSLECTVEGTSNPNLYWYRQAAGRGLQLLFYSVGIGQISSEVPQNLSASRPQDRQFILSSKKLLLSDSGFYLCAWSPPWTGAYNEQFFGPGTRLTVL.

V usage is TRBV5-1 and J usage is TRBJ2-1; 11 bases align to TRBD2. Germline V lookup: CDR1 SGHRS, CDR2 YFSETQ. The J segment lost 9 bases and the V segment lost 4 bases, leaving 6 bases of the junction unmatched. The CDR3 totals 14 residues. CDR3 bases: TGCGCCAGCAGCGGGACTAGCGGTGGTGGTGAGCAGTTCTTC. It specifies CASSGTSGGGEQFF.

The CDR3 coding sequence is TGTGCCAGCAGCACTTCTAGCGGGATGGGGTACGAGCAGTACTTC. Translation: CASSTSSGMGYEQYF. The chain recombines TRBV7-3 with TRBJ2-7; 9 nucleotides align to TRBD2. The junction had 9 bases not matched to a gene; V was cut back by 5 bases and J by 4 bases. CDR3 length: 15 residues. The germline V gene encodes CDR1 SGHTA and CDR2 FQGTGA.

This sequence joins TRBV4-3 and TRBJ1-3; a weak D match, TRBD1 (5 bases). Germline V CDR1 and CDR2: LGHNA, YSLEER. This CDR3 has 16 residues. V was trimmed by 0 bases and J by 0 bases, leaving 9 bases between them. The CDR3 spells CASSQDAGSSGNTIYF. The DNA for the CDR3 is TGCGCCAGCAGCCAAGATGCAGGGAGCTCTGGAAACACCATATATTTT.

V is TRBV6-1 and J is TRBJ2-1, with 8 positions matching TRBD1. The CDR3 is 13 residues long. After removal of 6 bases from V and 6 bases from J, the junction contained 4 bases not matched to a gene. Germline loops: CDR1 MNHNS, CDR2 SASEGT. The CDR3 protein is CASRPDRANEQFF. The CDR3 DNA reads TGTGCCAGCAGGCCGGACAGGGCCAATGAGCAGTTCTTC.

The rearrangement uses TRBV18 and TRBJ1-5; TRBD1 matches at 9 bases. CDR1 is KGHSH, CDR2 LQKENI, per germline. The CDR3 runs 15 residues. Germline trimming cut 5 bases from V and 3 bases from J; bases unmatched to any gene: 5. CDR3 DNA: TGTGCCAGCTCAGAACAGGGGGCCAACAATCAGCCCCAGCATTTT. Its protein product is CASSEQGANNQPQHF.

This chain joins TRBV25-1 and TRBJ2-1; D tentatively reads TRBD1 or TRBD2 (5 bases each). The V gene lost 3 bases and the J gene lost 1 base, with 16 bases spanning the gap. The CDR3 spans 17 residues. Germline assignment: CDR1 MGHDK and CDR2 SYGVNS. The CDR3 nucleotides are TGTGCCAGCAGTGACCTACGGGACGGGTCATCCTACAATGAGCAGTTCTTC. Translating gives CASSDLRDGSSYNEQFF.

This clone has just one count. The chain has TRBV6-5 and TRBJ2-7, with 8 bases that match TRBD1. This CDR3 contains 15 residues. Looked up from germline, CDR1 is MNHEY and CDR2 is SVGAGI. Trimming removed 3 bases from V and 3 bases from J; junction bases left unmatched: 7. CDR3 in DNA: TGTGCCAGCAGTTATTGGGGACAGGAGGTCTACGAGCAGTACTTC. Translating it yields CASSYWGQEVYEQYF.

The chain uses TRBV29-1 and TRBJ1-1; TRBD1 matches 8 bases. This CDR3 contains 14 residues. Germline V gene data show CDR1 as SQVTM and CDR2 as ANQGSEA. V gave up 7 bases and J gave up 7 bases; unmatched junction bases: 14. The CDR3: CSALTGEGGIEAFF. As DNA, the CDR3 is TGCAGCGCATTGACAGGGGAAGGGGGAATTGAAGCTTTCTTT.

The chain carries TRBV7-6 and TRBJ2-1; TRBD1 matches 7 bases. After removal of 5 bases from V and 5 bases from J, the junction contained 6 bases not matched to a gene. This CDR3 region has 14 residues. Germline V gives CDR1 SGHVS, CDR2 FNYEAQ. CDR3 region: CASSREGANNEQFF. As DNA, the CDR3 is TGTGCCAGCAGCCGAGAGGGGGCCAACAATGAGCAGTTCTTC.

The rearrangement links TRBV20-1 to TRBJ2-5; D not resolved. Germline V CDR1 and CDR2: DFQATT, SNEGSKA (reference sequence). The CDR3 covers 11 residues. The ends were cut back, 4 bases at V and 3 bases at J, with 6 bases in the middle. CDR3 in amino acids: CSAMSEETQYF. CDR3 in DNA: TGCAGTGCTATGTCAGAAGAGACCCAGTACTTC.

This chain links TRBV14 with TRBJ2-5; possibly TRBD1 for D (6 bases). This CDR3 is built from 16 residues. The germline gives CDR1 SGHDN, CDR2 FVKESK. V was trimmed by 3 bases and J by 2 bases, leaving 16 bases between them. The CDR3: CASSQQSTGPQETQYF. The CDR3 DNA reads as TGTGCCAGCAGCCAGCAGTCGACAGGTCCGCAAGAGACCCAGTACTTC.

The chain recombines TRBV6-4 with TRBJ2-6; 9 bases match TRBD2. This CDR3 has 18 amino acids. Germline V CDR1 and CDR2: MRHNA, SNTAGT. V shed 5 bases, J shed 0 bases, and the junction held 8 bases outside the gene matches. The CDR3 DNA is TGTGCCAGCAGTCGTACGGGACTAGCTCCCTCTGGGGCCAACGTCCTGACTTTC. Translation: CASSRTGLAPSGANVLTF.

The chain is built from TRBV11-2 and TRBJ1-5, with 8 bases matching TRBD1. With V trimmed by 4 bases and J by 7 bases, 12 bases remained unmatched. Germline V gene lookup returns CDR1 SGHAT and CDR2 FQNNGV. The CDR3 totals 16 residues. The CDR3 coding sequence is TGTGCCAGCAGCTCCGCGGCAGGGGGCACGGGGCAGCCCCAGCATTTT. It translates to CASSSAAGGTGQPQHF.

The chain is built from TRBV6-1 and TRBJ2-1; the D call may be TRBD1 or TRBD2 (5 bases each). V dropped 7 bases and J dropped 7 bases, with 14 bases sitting between them. The germline CDR1 and CDR2 sequences are MNHNS and SASEGT. This CDR3 comprises 13 residues. For the CDR3, the DNA is TGTGCCAGCAACACCCGCGAGGGGAATGAGCAGTTCTTC. Amino acids: CASNTREGNEQFF.

The chain has TRBV19 and TRBJ1-2; perhaps TRBD1 as D (5 bases). CDR1 is LNHDA and CDR2 is SQIVND in the germline V gene (reference sequence). The ends were cut back, 4 bases at V and 0 bases at J, with 15 bases in the middle. The CDR3 covers 16 residues. DNA of the CDR3: TGTGCCAGTAGTAGGGACGACTCATACGCTAACTATGGCTACACCTTC. It is translated as CASSRDDSYANYGYTF.

V gene TRBV2 combines with J gene TRBJ2-1; a weak D match, TRBD1 (6 bases). This CDR3 region has 13 residues. V was clipped by 6 bases and J by 9 bases, with 15 bases between them. The germline V gene encodes CDR1 SNHLY and CDR2 FYNNEI. This chain's CDR3 is CASSATGLGEQFF. CDR3 nucleotide sequence: TGTGCCAGCAGCGCAACAGGGCTGGGTGAGCAGTTCTTC. Drawing the rest from reference TRBV2 and TRBJ2-1, the complete variable domain is EPEVTQTPSHQVTQMGQEVILRCVPISNHLYFYWYRQILGQKVEFLVSFYNNEISEKSEIFDDQFSVERPDGSNFTLKIRSTKLEDSAMYFCASSATGLGEQFFGPGTRLTVL.

The chain carries TRBV7-2 and TRBJ1-5, with a tentative D call TRBD1 (5 bases). CDR3 size: 17 residues. In germline, CDR1 is SGHTA, CDR2 FQGNSA. Trimming cost V 1 base and J 1 base, with 14 bases left between them. As DNA, the CDR3 is TGTGCCAGCAGCTTAGTGGGGGTGGGTGCCAGCAATCAGCCCCAGCATTTT. The encoded protein is CASSLVGVGASNQPQHF.